The 21 T cell receptor beta chains presented below share a single source sample, sequenced in a study of metastatic and nonmetastatic thyroid tumors. TCRdb used MiXCR to call clones anew from the PCR reads. The data contain about 59,000 clones, 15% to 20% of them singletons. Every patient underwent thyroid surgery untreated. The sequenced sample consisted of blood. These receptors all stem from a male donor with papillary thyroid cancer or a benign thyroid nodule (not recorded which). Some clones in this sample may be carry-over from other donors' samples.

The chain uses TRBV5-6 and TRBJ2-5; 14 nucleotides agree with TRBD2. Trimming cost V 0 bases and J 7 bases; bases outside gene matches: 5. The CDR3 extends over 16 amino acids. Germline-derived CDR1 and CDR2 are SGHDT and YYEEEE. The CDR3 sequence: CASSLGLAGGLGTQYF. CDR3 coding DNA: TGTGCCAGCAGCTTGGGACTAGCGGGGGGGCTTGGGACCCAGTACTTC.

This clone was recorded at least ten times. This rearrangement joins TRBV5-1 to TRBJ1-1, with 9 bases that match TRBD1. The CDR3 is 15 amino acids. Per the germline V gene, CDR1 is SGHRS and CDR2 is YFSETQ. The trim removed 2 bases at V and 5 bases at J, leaving 7 bases unmatched. CDR3 in DNA: TGCGCCAGCAGCTTAGGACAGGGGTGGGCAACTGAAGCTTTCTTT. Amino acid sequence: CASSLGQGWATEAFF.

A few counts support this clone. This CDR3 is also generated by other DNA sequences in the sample. V and J are TRBV12-3 or TRBV12-4 and TRBJ2-7, with 8 bases aligning to TRBD1. CDR3 length equals 15 residues. V trimming: 6 bases; J trimming: 5 bases; junction bases outside the gene matches: 12. This CDR3 is CASSETGTGVNEQYF. CDR3 nucleotide sequence: TGTGCCAGCAGCGAAACCGGGACAGGTGTTAACGAGCAGTACTTC.

This clone was counted many times. The chain couples TRBV24-1 to TRBJ1-1; 7 nucleotides line up with TRBD1. V lost 8 bases to trimming and J lost 4 bases; unmatched junction nucleotides: 6. This CDR3 region has 13 residues. Germline values: CDR1 KGHDR, CDR2 SFDVKD. This CDR3 is CATISRTGTEAFF. The DNA for the CDR3 is TGTGCCACCATATCTAGGACAGGCACTGAAGCTTTCTTT.

The sample holds many counts of this clone. Other DNA sequences in the sample encode the same CDR3. V gene TRBV2 combines with J gene TRBJ2-5; 8 bases map to TRBD1. CDR1 is SNHLY and CDR2 is FYNNEI in the germline V gene. The trim removed 6 bases at V and 2 bases at J, leaving 2 bases unmatched. The CDR3 consists of 13 residues. CDR3 coding DNA: TGTGCCAGCAGCGGGGACAGGCAAGAGACCCAGTACTTC. This gives the protein CASSGDRQETQYF.

This clone was found many times. The gene calls are TRBV6-5 and TRBJ1-4; TRBD1 agrees at 8 bases. The V segment lost 0 bases and the J segment 4 bases; nucleotides outside the gene matches: 13. CDR1 MNHEY and CDR2 SVGAGI come from the germline V gene. This CDR3 region has 19 residues. In nucleotides, the CDR3 is TGTGCCAGCAGTTACTCGGCAGCCAGGGGGCGTCCGTATAATGAAAAACTGTTTTTT. It translates to CASSYSAARGRPYNEKLFF.

In this sample, this clone turned up many times. The rearrangement joins TRBV20-1 to TRBJ2-7, with D uncertain. The V gene lost 1 base and the J gene lost 4 bases, with 11 bases spanning the gap. This CDR3 spans 13 amino acids. The germline V gene has CDR1 DFQATT and CDR2 SNEGSKA (reference sequence). For the CDR3, the DNA is TGCAGTGCTAGAGCAGGTCGGGTATACGAGCAGTACTTC. It translates to CSARAGRVYEQYF.

This clone was observed a few times. Given a much more abundant clone one base away, this may be a read error. The missing conserved phenylalanine or tryptophan at the end of this CDR3 makes a read error likely. Other DNA sequences in this sample translate to the same CDR3. The rearrangement links TRBV6-1 to TRBJ2-1, with D unresolved. Germline V gene data show CDR1 as MNHNS and CDR2 as SASEGT. Between the trimmed V and J ends, which lost 4 bases and 8 bases, there was a span of 15 bases. The CDR3 loop spans 14 amino acids. The CDR3 region is CASSVDLVRDEQFL. The DNA for the CDR3 is TGTGCCAGCAGTGTGGACCTTGTTAGGGATGAGCAGTTCCTC.

This clone has a count of ten or more. CDR3 sequence reads: CASSLAAVETQYF. The DNA of the CDR3 is TGTGCCAGCAGCTTAGCGGCGGTGGAGACCCAGTACTTC. V and J are TRBV7-2 and TRBJ2-5, with unresolved D. There are 13 residues in the CDR3. Per the germline V gene, CDR1 is SGHTA and CDR2 is FQGNSA. Trimming removed 0 bases at V and 5 bases at J, with 7 bases between.

The rearrangement uses TRBV11-2 and TRBJ2-6, with no clear D. Germline assignment: CDR1 SGHAT and CDR2 FQNNGV. The germline V and J ends were trimmed by 3 bases and 4 bases, with 16 bases remaining between them. The CDR3 consists of 17 residues. The CDR3 sequence: CASSFFSAGPGANVLTF. CDR3 nucleotides: TGTGCCAGCAGCTTTTTTTCTGCAGGCCCCGGGGCCAACGTCCTGACTTTC.

For this clone: A read error may produce the germline difference seen at one junction end. The V gene is TRBV6-1, the J gene TRBJ2-6, with 7 positions matching TRBD2. Germline lookup yields CDR1 MNHNS and CDR2 SASEGT. This CDR3 is 15 amino acids long. CDR3 sequence: CASGLEGSGAKVLTF. The DNA of the CDR3 is TGTGCCAGCGGACTAGAGGGCTCTGGGGCCAAAGTCCTGACTTTC.

Notes on this clone: This may come from a read error, since a much larger clone is one base off. The chain carries TRBV5-6 and TRBJ2-7; D uncertain. Trimming removed 6 bases at V and 2 bases at J, with 18 bases between. CDR1 SGHDT and CDR2 YYEEEE come from the germline V gene. CDR3 length: 15 amino acids. The CDR3 loop is CASNPRLVAAYEQYV. CDR3 nucleotide sequence: TGTGCCAGCAACCCCCGACTTGTGGCGGCCTACGAGCAGTACGTC.

This clone was detected ten times or more. The V call is TRBV20-1, the J call TRBJ1-6; D not certain. This CDR3 has 14 residues. V shed 5 bases and J shed 6 bases, with 14 bases lying between them. The V gene's germline CDR1 is DFQATT and CDR2 SNEGSKA (reference sequence). In DNA, the CDR3 is TGCAGTGCTGCGAGGGAGAGTGGTAATTCACCCCTCCACTTT. Its protein is CSAARESGNSPLHF.

The V call is TRBV9, the J call TRBJ2-5; D gene unclear. Germline CDR1 reads SGDLS; CDR2 reads YYNGEE. CDR3 length: 14 residues. V was trimmed by 0 bases and J by 5 bases, leaving 11 bases between them. DNA for the CDR3: TGTGCCAGCAGCGTAGACTTACCTGGGGAGACCCAGTACTTC. Translation: CASSVDLPGETQYF.

In regard to this clone: At one end, the junction sequence differs from germline, possibly due to a read error. V and J are TRBV6-1 and TRBJ2-7; D is unresolved. The CDR3 runs 14 residues. In germline, CDR1 is MNHNS, CDR2 SASEGT. The chain's CDR3 is CASSEIVSGVEHYF. DNA for the CDR3: TGTGCCAGCAGTGAAATTGTTAGTGGGGTCGAGCATTACTTC.

This clone has just a few counts. The chain recombines TRBV5-4 with TRBJ1-4; D is uncertain. Trimming removed 0 bases from V and 8 bases from J, with 8 bases in between. CDR3 length: 13 amino acids. The germline V gene encodes CDR1 SGHNT and CDR2 YYREEE (reference sequence). DNA for the CDR3: TGTGCCAGCAGCTTGGCGCCCGAGGAAAAACTGTTTTTT. Protein: CASSLAPEEKLFF.

The gene calls are TRBV4-2 and TRBJ2-5; 9 nucleotides align to TRBD1. CDR3 length: 17 residues. V was pared by 1 base and J by 5 bases, with 11 bases of the junction left unmatched. Per germline, CDR1 LGHNA and CDR2 YNFKEQ. As DNA, the CDR3 is TGTGCCAGCAGCCAAGCAGCGGGTGGGGACAGGGCGGAGACCCAGTACTTC. Residues: CASSQAAGGDRAETQYF.

This clone was detected many times. The V and J genes are TRBV3-1 and TRBJ1-1; unclear D gene. CDR1 and CDR2 (germline): LGHDT, YNNKEL (reference sequence). The CDR3 length is 13 residues. V was trimmed by 0 bases and J by 7 bases, leaving 9 bases between them. CDR3 nucleotides: TGTGCCAGCAGCCAAGACGGCACCAGTGAAGCTTTCTTT. It translates to CASSQDGTSEAFF.

This clone was counted only a few times. Just one base apart from a much larger clone, this may be a read error. The rearrangement uses TRBV6-1 and TRBJ1-1; D not resolved. The length of the CDR3 is 15 residues. Germline-derived CDR1 and CDR2 are MNHNS and SASEGT. The CDR3, as DNA: TGTGCCAGCAGTGCGTCGACCAGTGCGAACACTGAAGCTCTCTTT. This sequence encodes CASSASTSANTEALF.

This clone was observed at least ten times. The chain couples TRBV12-3 or TRBV12-4 to TRBJ2-3; TRBD1 aligns across 9 bases. The CDR3 runs to 15 residues. Trimming at V came to 3 bases and at J to 2 bases, leaving 3 bases not matched to a gene. CDR3 nucleotide sequence: TGTGCCAGCAGTTTCGGACAGGGGTTCACAGATACGCAGTATTTT. Protein product: CASSFGQGFTDTQYF.

This clone was counted many times. The rearrangement uses TRBV6-1 and TRBJ1-5; tentative D call: TRBD1 (5 bases). Germline CDR1 MNHNS, CDR2 SASEGT. This CDR3 region has 15 residues. Trimming took off 6 bases at V and 2 bases at J, with 14 bases between the two ends. As DNA, the CDR3 is TGTGCCAGCAGAGTGGCAGGGAACGGCAATCAGCCCCAGCATTTT. Translating it yields CASRVAGNGNQPQHF.